Listed here are 25 T cell receptor beta chains from one sample, sequenced in a study of cytomegalovirus exposure and HLA in healthy donors. PCR was performed using 60 Vbeta and 13 Jbeta primers. Sequencing used immunoSEQ multiplex PCR; TCRdb keeps in-frame clones, though not all of them. Its listing shows more than 95,000 clones. Sequenced: PBMCs. The receptor set was obtained from a man aged 35 to 55 in good health and CMV-seronegative.

The CDR3 coding sequence is TGTGCCAGCAGCTCCTGGGGACTAGCGGTCTACGAGCAGTACTTC. Amino acid sequence: CASSSWGLAVYEQYF. V and J are TRBV5-4 and TRBJ2-7; 11 nucleotides align to TRBD2. J was trimmed by 3 bases and V by 3 bases; bases with no gene match: 5. Germline CDR1 SGHNT, CDR2 YYREEE (reference sequence). The CDR3 sequence is 15 residues long.

The chain combines TRBV28 with TRBJ2-7; a weak D match, TRBD2 (5 bases). Germline CDR1 MDHEN, CDR2 SYDVKM. Trimming removed 6 bases from V and 5 bases from J, with 17 bases in between. The CDR3 is made up of 14 amino acids. The CDR3 spells CASRGPGRSHEQYF. The CDR3 DNA sequence: TGTGCCAGCAGGGGTCCTGGGAGAAGCCACGAGCAGTACTTC.

This sequence joins TRBV5-4 and TRBJ1-1, with TRBD1 as a possible D gene (5 bases). The V gene's germline CDR1 is SGHNT and CDR2 YYREEE (reference sequence). This CDR3 contains 14 residues. The V end lost 4 bases, the J end lost 3 bases, and 13 bases lay between the germline ends. CDR3 in amino acids: CASSGGTPYTEAFF. DNA for the CDR3: TGTGCCAGCAGCGGCGGGACGCCTTACACTGAAGCTTTCTTT.

The rearrangement joins TRBV5-1 to TRBJ2-7; the match to TRBD1 covers 8 bases. The V segment lost 2 bases and the J segment 2 bases; nucleotides outside the gene matches: 15. Germline V CDR1 and CDR2: SGHRS, YFSETQ. The CDR3 has 18 amino acids. The DNA of the CDR3 is TGCGCCAGCAGCTTCTCTACCCGGGGCGGACAGGGCGCCTACGAGCAGTACTTC. It encodes CASSFSTRGGQGAYEQYF. The full variable domain, its missing parts supplied by reference TRBV5-1 and TRBJ2-7, is KAGVTQTPRYLIKTRGQQVTLSCSPISGHRSVSWYQQTPGQGLQFLFEYFSETQRNKGNFPGRFSGRQFSNSRSEMNVSTLELGDSALYLCASSFSTRGGQGAYEQYFGPGTRLTVT.

The gene calls are TRBV7-2 and TRBJ1-2; 8 bases align to TRBD1. CDR1 and CDR2 (germline): SGHTA, FQGNSA. V trimming: 0 bases; J trimming: 8 bases; junction bases outside the gene matches: 5. The CDR3 is made up of 14 amino acids. For the CDR3, the DNA is TGTGCCAGCAGCTTAGCGGGGACAGGCGTAGGCTACACCTTC. Amino acids: CASSLAGTGVGYTF.

V is TRBV28 and J is TRBJ1-2, with 7 bases fitting TRBD1. CDR1 is MDHEN, CDR2 SYDVKM, per germline. This CDR3 is 16 amino acids long. The ends lost 4 bases at V and 0 bases at J; junction bases unmatched: 8. The CDR3 nucleotides read TGTGCCAGCAGTTGGGGACAGCCTGGAGCTAACTATGGCTACACCTTC. Protein product: CASSWGQPGANYGYTF.

The chain combines TRBV2 with TRBJ1-2; TRBD1 might be the D (6 bases). Trimming took 4 bases from V and 0 from J, leaving 15 bases between them. This CDR3 has 16 amino acids. CDR1 and CDR2 (germline): SNHLY, FYNNEI. CDR3 nucleotides: TGTGCCAGCAGTGTTGATCAAAGGACAGCTAACTATGGCTACACCTTC. Encoded protein: CASSVDQRTANYGYTF. Combining the CDR3 with reference TRBV2 and TRBJ1-2 gives the whole variable domain EPEVTQTPSHQVTQMGQEVILRCVPISNHLYFYWYRQILGQKVEFLVSFYNNEISEKSEIFDDQFSVERPDGSNFTLKIRSTKLEDSAMYFCASSVDQRTANYGYTFGSGTRLTVV.

Comment on this clone: Mismatch with germline at one junction end may stem from a read error. V usage is TRBV27 and J usage is TRBJ2-7; D might be TRBD2 (6 bases). Germline assignment: CDR1 MNHEY and CDR2 SMNVEV (reference sequence). The CDR3 consists of 13 residues. In nucleotides, the CDR3 is TGTGCCAGCAGTATATCCTCGGGGGTCGAGCAGTACTTC. This codes for CASSISSGVEQYF.

This chain links TRBV7-6 with TRBJ2-2; a possible D gene is TRBD1 (6 bases). CDR3 size: 16 residues. V was cut by 2 bases and J by 2 bases, with 12 bases left in between. The germline V gene encodes CDR1 SGHVS and CDR2 FNYEAQ. CDR3: CASSLQTGVNTGELFF. Here the CDR3 DNA reads TGTGCCAGCAGCTTACAGACAGGTGTTAACACCGGGGAGCTGTTTTTT.

The chain uses TRBV6-4 and TRBJ2-7; TRBD1 is a possible D gene (6 bases). Germline lookup yields CDR1 MRHNA and CDR2 SNTAGT. The CDR3 covers 15 residues. The ends were cut back, 3 bases at V and 0 bases at J, with 12 bases in the middle. The CDR3 bases are TGTGCCAGCAGTGAAGGCCAGGGGAGCTCCTACGAGCAGTACTTC. Its protein product is CASSEGQGSSYEQYF.

The rearrangement links TRBV7-9 to TRBJ1-1, with a possible D match to TRBD1 (5 bases). CDR3 size: 14 residues. Looked up from germline, CDR1 is SEHNR and CDR2 is FQNEAQ (reference sequence). The ends were cut back, 4 bases at V and 2 bases at J, with 11 bases in the middle. The CDR3 is CASSYRDFNTEAFF. CDR3 nucleotides: TGTGCCAGCAGCTACCGGGACTTCAACACTGAAGCTTTCTTT.

The CDR3 loop reads CASSREGLAGVEQYF. The CDR3 nucleotides are TGTGCCAGCAGCAGAGAGGGACTAGCGGGAGTCGAGCAGTACTTC. The V call is TRBV5-5, the J call TRBJ2-7; 14 nucleotides align to TRBD2. Losses at the gene ends were 4 bases for V and 6 bases for J; bases not matched to a gene: 6. The CDR3 totals 15 residues. CDR1 is SGHKS, CDR2 YYEKEE, per germline (reference sequence). Drawing the rest from reference TRBV5-5 and TRBJ2-7, the complete variable domain is DAGVTQSPTHLIKTRGQQVTLRCSPISGHKSVSWYQQVLGQGPQFIFQYYEKEERGRGNFPDRFSARQFPNYSSELNVNALLLGDSALYLCASSREGLAGVEQYFGPGTRLTVT.

CDR3 loop: CASSDRGYGYTF. The CDR3, as DNA: TGTGCCAGCAGTGACAGGGGCTATGGCTACACCTTC. The chain uses TRBV27 and TRBJ1-2; 8 bases agree with TRBD1. This CDR3 has 12 amino acids. Losses at the gene ends were 5 bases for V and 4 bases for J; bases not matched to a gene: 0. Germline loops: CDR1 MNHEY, CDR2 SMNVEV (reference sequence).

This chain's CDR3 is CASSLSSGGTYGYTF. CDR3 DNA sequence: TGTGCCAGCAGTTTATCATCAGGGGGAACCTATGGCTACACCTTC. The chain carries TRBV28 and TRBJ1-2, with 7 nucleotides matching TRBD1. J lost 4 bases, V lost 1 base, and 6 bases had no gene match. CDR1 and CDR2 from the germline V gene are MDHEN and SYDVKM. The CDR3 consists of 15 residues.

The V and J genes are TRBV6-5 and TRBJ1-1; possible D gene TRBD1, 5 bases. The germline V gene has CDR1 MNHEY and CDR2 SVGAGI. V was pared by 4 bases and J by 3 bases, with 18 bases between. CDR3 length equals 16 residues. CDR3 nucleotides: TGTGCCAGCAGTTTTCGACAGATGATATCACACACTGAAGCTTTCTTT. It translates to CASSFRQMISHTEAFF.

V usage is TRBV5-6 and J usage is TRBJ2-5; TRBD1 agrees at 9 bases. The germline V gene has CDR1 SGHDT and CDR2 YYEEEE. This CDR3 is 16 amino acids long. Germline trimming cut 4 bases from V and 1 base from J; bases unmatched to any gene: 8. CDR3 sequence reads: CASSSRQGEAQETQYF. CDR3 bases: TGTGCCAGCAGCAGCCGACAGGGGGAAGCCCAAGAGACCCAGTACTTC.

The chain couples TRBV11-3 to TRBJ2-1; D uncertain. CDR3 length: 14 amino acids. CDR1 SGHNT and CDR2 YENEEA come from the germline V gene. Trimming cost V 5 bases and J 4 bases, with 12 bases left between them. In DNA, the CDR3 is TGTGCCAGCAGCCAACCACCTAGATACAATGAGCAGTTCTTC. This sequence encodes CASSQPPRYNEQFF.

J is TRBJ2-1 and V is TRBV9, with TRBD2 matching over 10 bases. The J segment lost 2 bases and the V segment lost 2 bases, leaving 4 bases of the junction unmatched. The CDR3 is made up of 16 amino acids. The germline V gene has CDR1 SGDLS and CDR2 YYNGEE. The CDR3, as DNA: TGTGCCAGCAGCGTGTCGACTAGCGGGCCCTACAATGAGCAGTTCTTC. Its protein product is CASSVSTSGPYNEQFF.

This rearrangement joins TRBV5-4 to TRBJ1-2, with D possibly being TRBD1 (5 bases). V was pared by 9 bases and J by 3 bases, with 15 bases between. CDR1 SGHNT and CDR2 YYREEE come from the germline V gene (reference sequence). This CDR3 spans 13 amino acids. The CDR3 sequence: CATANGAHYGYTF. The CDR3, as DNA: TGTGCCACAGCGAATGGGGCACACTATGGCTACACCTTC.

The V call is TRBV11-3, the J call TRBJ2-7; 9 nucleotides line up with TRBD1. The CDR3 totals 13 residues. CDR1 and CDR2 (germline): SGHNT, YENEEA. Unmatched junction bases numbered 3, after V lost 5 bases and J lost 4 bases. CDR3 nucleotide sequence: TGTGCCAGCAGCGCGGGACAGGGATACGAGCAGTACTTC. Translated: CASSAGQGYEQYF.

By frequency, this clone registers medium-sized. This chain links TRBV10-2 with TRBJ2-7, with 11 bases aligning to TRBD2. CDR3 size: 15 residues. V lost 3 bases and J lost 2; bases outside the gene matches: 3. The germline V gene encodes CDR1 WSHSY and CDR2 SAAADI. The CDR3 loop is CASSDTSGRAYEQYF. CDR3 DNA: TGCGCCAGCAGTGATACTAGCGGGAGAGCCTACGAGCAGTACTTC.

This chain joins TRBV7-9 and TRBJ1-2; no reliable D call. The CDR3 length is 13 residues. The germline V gene has CDR1 SEHNR and CDR2 FQNEAQ (reference sequence). With 1 base removed from V and 8 bases from J, the gap between germline ends came to 11 bases. The CDR3 DNA reads as TGTGCCAGCAGCTTAGAGCGGGTTGGGGGCTACACCTTC. Translating gives CASSLERVGGYTF.

The CDR3 DNA reads as TGCGCCAGCAGGCCGCTAGCGGGAGGGCCGGGGACCCAGTACTTC. Translation gives CASRPLAGGPGTQYF. The chain has TRBV5-1 and TRBJ2-5, with TRBD2 matching 12 bases. Germline V gives CDR1 SGHRS, CDR2 YFSETQ. The junction had 9 bases not matched to a gene; V was cut back by 5 bases and J by 7 bases. CDR3 length equals 15 residues.

The chain employs TRBV10-3 and TRBJ1-5; maybe TRBD1 (5 bases). The germline V and J ends were trimmed by 8 bases and 5 bases, with 16 bases remaining between them. The CDR3 extends over 14 amino acids. The germline V gene has CDR1 ENHRY and CDR2 SYGVKD. The CDR3 region has the DNA TGTGCCATCGCGGGGGGAGTGACGGATCAGCCCCAGCATTTT. Encoded protein: CAIAGGVTDQPQHF.

The gene calls are TRBV11-1 and TRBJ2-2; TRBD1 matches at 8 bases. CDR1 is SGHAT, CDR2 FQDESV, per germline (reference sequence). V gave up 2 bases and J gave up 4 bases; unmatched junction bases: 3. This CDR3 has 15 residues. DNA of the CDR3: TGTGCCAGCAGCTTACGGACAGGGAGCACCGGGGAGCTGTTTTTT. The encoded protein is CASSLRTGSTGELFF.